Listed here is a single TCR beta chain. The antigen is undetermined. The sample belongs to a study of cytomegalovirus exposure and HLA in healthy donors. The ends were cut back, 0 bases at V and 7 bases at J, with 8 bases in the middle. Germline values: CDR1 SGHNT, CDR2 YYREEE (reference sequence). This CDR3 is 12 amino acids long. Notes on the study in general: Clonal expansion was found to be greater in HLA-associated TCR beta chains than in equally common others in a later analysis.

Primers included in the PCR were 60 Vbeta and 13 Jbeta primers. Sequencing was performed with immunoSEQ multiplex PCR; in TCRdb, only in-frame clones are kept and a portion is missing. The table lists approximately 220,000 clones, about 75% of them singletons, with 1.8% in the top ten. Sequencing was done on a sample of PBMCs. V gene TRBV5-4 combines with J gene TRBJ2-7; the D gene is possibly TRBD2 (5 bases). The sequence came from a woman in her twenties or thirties in good health and CMV-seronegative. The CDR3 spells CASSLGTGEQYF. CDR3 sequence (DNA): TGTGCCAGCAGCTTGGGGACGGGGGAGCAGTACTTC.